This section outlines one T cell receptor beta chain sequence together with its context. Its antigen remains unidentified. Primers: 60 Vbeta forward and 13 Jbeta reverse. Only in-frame clones appear in the TCRdb table, and some are missing; sequencing was by immunoSEQ multiplex PCR. The table includes about 140,000 clones, about 80% detected once. Unrecorded immune exposures were likely, despite nominal health at sampling. The source of the sample is a study of cytomegalovirus exposure and HLA in healthy donors. Study results and limitations: Several top significant clusters appeared, in a later analysis, to be linked to common viral pathogens. In vitro work confirmed that a few CMV-associated chains recognize CMV antigens.

The germline gives CDR1 SGHTA, CDR2 FQGTGA. The CDR3 is 16 amino acids. Deletions cut 1 base from V and 6 bases from J, with 16 bases between. V usage is TRBV7-3 and J usage is TRBJ2-1; the D is unclear. The material sequenced was PBMCs. This TCR came from a man younger than 40 in good health and CMV-seropositive. CDR3 amino acids: CASSLSGSLDPNEQFF. The CDR3 DNA reads TGTGCCAGCAGCTTAAGCGGCAGCCTCGACCCCAATGAGCAGTTCTTC.